The clone carrying this T cell receptor (beta chain) was seen a few times. Its target is not known. The data were obtained in a study of T cell repertoires in cytomegalovirus infection. Study-wide results and limits: The ex vivo response was dominated by HLA-C-restricted CMV-specific TCR beta clonotypes. Summed public TCR beta family frequency identified CMV carriers bearing the relevant HLA.

TCRdb processed the reads anew with MiXCR; each CDR3 protein has one entry. The table has more than 650,000 distinct CDR3 sequences, less than 40% seen once. Germline CDR1 reads MDHEN; CDR2 reads SYDVKM. V was cut by 8 bases and J by 0 bases, with 8 bases left in between. This CDR3 is 13 amino acids long. This sequence joins TRBV28 and TRBJ1-3, with unresolved D. What was sequenced was PBMCs. This TCR derives from a human donor in good health (CMV status not recorded). Some clones in this sample may be carry-over from other donors' samples. The CDR3 protein is CASVSLSGNTIYF. The CDR3 DNA reads TGTGCCAGCGTCAGCCTCTCTGGAAACACCATATATTTT.